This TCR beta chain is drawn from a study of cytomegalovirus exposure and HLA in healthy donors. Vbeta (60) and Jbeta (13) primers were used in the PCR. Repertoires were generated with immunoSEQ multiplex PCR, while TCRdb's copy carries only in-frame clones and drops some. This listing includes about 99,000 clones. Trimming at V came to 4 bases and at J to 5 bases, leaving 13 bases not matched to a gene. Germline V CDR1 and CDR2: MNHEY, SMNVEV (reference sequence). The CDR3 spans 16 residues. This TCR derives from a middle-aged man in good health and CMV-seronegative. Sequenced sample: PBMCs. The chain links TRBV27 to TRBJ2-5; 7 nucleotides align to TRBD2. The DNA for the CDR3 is TGTGCCAGCAGTTCCAGACTAGCCCAAAAACGGGAGACCCAGTACTTC. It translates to CASSSRLAQKRETQYF.